Listed below are T cell receptor beta chains from one sample, sequenced in a study of identical twins. Using its own MiXCR run on the 5' RACE reads, TCRdb lists one record per CDR3 protein. Of about 570,000 distinct CDR3 sequences listed, roughly 9.5% are singletons. Separately, the same data were catalogued under a study of yellow fever vaccine responses in identical twins.

The sequenced sample was PBMCs. The receptors originated from a woman younger than 35 in good health. The CDR3 runs from the conserved cysteine through the conserved F or W. D genes are given only for firm matches. Clone sizes are given selectively: once, few, many, or a class where the clone is expanded.

TRBV6-1	many	NA	TRBJ1-4	CASRVPPGTGNEKLFF	TGTGCCAGCAGGGTCCCCCCCGGGACGGGAAATGAAAAACTGTTTTTT
TRBV7-2	NA	NA	TRBJ2-2	CASSLIMAGELFF	TGTGCCAGCAGCTTAATTATGGCCGGGGAGCTGTTTTTT
TRBV28	few	NA	TRBJ2-7	CASSLPAGYVYEQYF	TGTGCCAGCAGTTTACCCGCAGGGTACGTCTACGAGCAGTACTTC
TRBV19	NA	NA	TRBJ2-6	CASSIPGANVLTF	TGTGCCAGTAGTATTCCTGGGGCCAACGTCCTGACTTTC
TRBV5-6	many	NA	TRBJ1-1	CASSLRQHQLTTEAFF	TGTGCCAGCAGCCTTCGACAGCACCAACTGACAACTGAAGCTTTCTTT
TRBV12-5	many	TRBD2	TRBJ2-3	CASGSTSGPLYTQYF	TGTGCTAGTGGTTCGACTAGCGGACCTCTTTATACGCAGTATTTT
TRBV4-3	many	NA	TRBJ2-4	CASSQDHEYSIQYF	TGCGCCAGCAGCCAAGACCATGAGTATTCCATTCAGTACTTC
TRBV4-3	NA	NA	TRBJ2-3	CASSQDLVLTDTQYF	TGCGCCAGCAGCCAAGATCTAGTGCTCACAGATACGCAGTATTTT
TRBV29-1	many	NA	TRBJ2-7	CSSRRGDKQYF	TGCAGCTCCCGACGGGGAGACAAGCAGTACTTC
TRBV7-2	NA	TRBD1	TRBJ2-7	CASTKDRGSYEQYF	TGTGCCAGCACCAAGGACAGGGGAAGCTACGAGCAGTACTTC
TRBV3-1	many	TRBD2	TRBJ2-3	CASSQDLASGDRDTQYF	TGTGCCAGCAGCCAAGATCTGGCTAGCGGAGACCGGGATACGCAGTATTTT
TRBV7-9	NA	TRBD1	TRBJ2-4	CASSLIGRGRVENIQYF	TGTGCCAGCAGCTTGATCGGCAGGGGGCGGGTTGAAAACATTCAGTACTTC
TRBV27	few	TRBD2	TRBJ2-5	CASSGKAGRLQETQYF	TGTGCCAGCAGTGGCAAAGCGGGACGACTCCAAGAGACCCAGTACTTC
TRBV11-2	many	TRBD2	TRBJ2-1	CASSFSSLAGVSNEQFF	TGTGCCAGCAGCTTTAGTAGCCTAGCGGGAGTGAGCAATGAGCAGTTCTTC
TRBV7-2	many	TRBD1	TRBJ2-5	CASSLPGGVQKTQYF	TGTGCCAGCAGCTTACCAGGGGGTGTTCAGAAGACCCAGTACTTC
TRBV5-6	NA	TRBD2	TRBJ2-1	CASSLHFLAGANEQFF	TGTGCCAGCAGCTTACATTTCCTAGCGGGAGCAAATGAGCAGTTCTTC
TRBV5-1	many	NA	TRBJ1-2	CASGEGRRYGYTF	TGCGCCAGCGGAGAAGGGCGTCGATATGGCTACACCTTC
TRBV6-5	few	TRBD1	TRBJ1-5	CASSTDGQAHSNQPQHF	TGTGCCAGCAGTACCGATGGACAGGCCCATAGCAATCAGCCCCAGCATTTT
TRBV20-1	NA	TRBD2	TRBJ2-7	CSARGGLAFEQYF	TGCAGTGCTAGAGGCGGACTAGCTTTCGAGCAGTACTTC
TRBV24-1	NA	TRBD1	TRBJ2-2	CATSDAGGNTGELFF	TGTGCCACCAGTGATGCAGGGGGGAACACCGGGGAGCTGTTTTTT
TRBV12-3/TRBV12-4	many	TRBD2	TRBJ2-3	CASNPSGASTDTQYF	TGTGCCAGCAACCCTAGCGGGGCTAGCACAGATACGCAGTATTTT
TRBV21-1	NA	NA	TRBJ2-7	CASSTENRINHEQYF	TGTGCCAGCAGCACCGAAAACAGAATAAACCACGAGCAGTACTTC
TRBV7-2	few	TRBD1	TRBJ1-2	CASSMDRGSGYGYTF	TGTGCCAGCAGCATGGACAGGGGGTCGGGCTATGGCTACACCTTC
TRBV30	few	TRBD1	TRBJ2-1	CADGEQGSNEQFF	TGTGCCGACGGGGAACAGGGGAGCAATGAGCAGTTCTTC
TRBV29-1	many	TRBD1	TRBJ1-2	CSIQGRGYGYTF	TGCAGCATACAGGGGCGAGGCTATGGCTACACCTTC
TRBV20-1	many	TRBD2	TRBJ2-3	CSAMALASGVADTQYF	TGCAGTGCGATGGCCTTGGCTAGCGGGGTGGCAGATACGCAGTATTTT
TRBV5-1	many	TRBD1	TRBJ2-7	CASSSTGPEQYF	TGCGCCAGCAGCTCGACAGGGCCCGAGCAGTACTTC
TRBV6-1	few	NA	TRBJ1-1	CATYNRVVNTEAFF	TGTGCCACCTACAACCGAGTCGTGAACACTGAAGCTTTCTTT
TRBV3-1	many	NA	TRBJ1-1	CASSQEQGNTEAFF	TGTGCCAGCAGCCAAGAACAGGGGAACACTGAAGCTTTCTTT
TRBV12-3/TRBV12-4	NA	NA	TRBJ1-1	CASSLGGSDGIEAFF	TGTGCCAGCAGTTTAGGAGGGTCAGATGGGATTGAAGCTTTCTTT
TRBV7-3	NA	TRBD2	TRBJ2-2	CASSSREGDTGELFF	TGTGCCAGCAGCTCCAGGGAGGGAGACACCGGGGAGCTGTTTTTT
TRBV4-2	many	NA	TRBJ2-1	CASSQESNEQFF	TGTGCCAGCAGCCAAGAGAGCAATGAGCAGTTCTTC
TRBV7-3	NA	NA	TRBJ2-3	CASSLIGGRVGTSTDTQYF	TGTGCCAGCAGCTTAATCGGCGGCAGAGTGGGAACTAGCACAGATACGCAGTATTTT
TRBV25-1	few	TRBD1	TRBJ2-1	CASSEYRGTGYNEQFF	TGTGCCAGCAGTGAATATCGGGGGACAGGGTACAATGAGCAGTTCTTC
TRBV28	many	TRBD1	TRBJ1-6	CASSILQGAPRNSPLHF	TGTGCCAGCAGTATCCTACAGGGGGCGCCCCGTAATTCACCCCTCCACTTT
TRBV20-1	NA	NA	TRBJ2-6	CSAEQATGANVLTF	TGCAGTGCTGAGCAGGCAACTGGGGCCAACGTCCTGACTTTC
TRBV6-5	NA	TRBD2	TRBJ2-1	CASSYKFGGARNEQFF	TGTGCCAGCAGTTACAAATTCGGGGGGGCGAGGAATGAGCAGTTCTTC
TRBV20-1	few	TRBD2	TRBJ2-7	CSARYSGSSHEQYF	TGCAGTGCTAGATACAGCGGGAGTTCCCACGAGCAGTACTTC
TRBV24-1	NA	NA	TRBJ2-2	CATSDQTWKNTGELFF	TGTGCCACCAGTGACCAGACATGGAAGAACACCGGGGAGCTGTTTTTT
TRBV4-3	NA	NA	TRBJ2-2	CASSQDKSSGEELFF	TGCGCCAGCAGCCAAGATAAATCCTCCGGAGAGGAGCTGTTTTTT